Listed below are T cell receptor beta chains from one sample, sequenced in a study of breast tumors, draining lymph nodes, adjacent tissues. TCRdb reanalysed the multiplex PCR reads using MiXCR and keeps one entry per CDR3 protein. The data show roughly 120,000 distinct CDR3 sequences, just under 20% seen once. The sample taken for sequencing was axillary lymph node tissue. These receptors were collected from a female donor with breast cancer. Some clones in this sample may be carry-over from other donors' samples. Each CDR3 is given with its conserved first and last residue. D genes are given only for firm matches. Clone size, where shown, is once, few, many, or a class for clones that have expanded.

d_call,cdr3_length,j_call,v_call,clone_size,cdr3_nt,cdr3_aa
-,13,TRBJ2-4,TRBV7-2,-,TGTGCCAGCAGCGGGACCCCTAAAAACATTCAGTACTTC,CASSGTPKNIQYF
-,18,TRBJ1-4,TRBV5-1,few,TGCGCCAGCAGCCTTGGGGAATCCGGGACTGTCGCAAATGAAAAACTGTTTTTT,CASSLGESGTVANEKLFF
TRBD1,16,TRBJ1-4,TRBV19,many,TGTGCCAGTAGTATTACGATGGGACAGACTAATGAAAAACTGTTTTTT,CASSITMGQTNEKLFF
-,13,TRBJ2-2,TRBV7-9,many,TGTGCCAGCAGCCAGACCCGCACCGGGGAGCTGTTTTTT,CASSQTRTGELFF
-,14,TRBJ2-5,TRBV6-6,many,TGTGCCAGCAGTTACGTGACAGCCCAAGAGACCCAGTACTTC,CASSYVTAQETQYF
-,16,TRBJ2-1,TRBV7-9,many,TGTGCCAGCAGCGAAATACAGGTGACCTCCTACAATGAGCAGTTCTTC,CASSEIQVTSYNEQFF
-,15,TRBJ2-1,TRBV20-1,many,TGCAGTGCTAGAGATGGGCAGGGTTCGGCCAATGAGCAGTTCTTC,CSARDGQGSANEQFF
-,14,TRBJ2-5,TRBV6-1,many,TGTGCCAGCAGGATGGACGGGTGGAGAGAGACCCAGTACTTC,CASRMDGWRETQYF
TRBD1,14,TRBJ1-4,TRBV27,many,TGTGCCAGCAGTTACAACAGGGGAGGTGAAAAACTGTTTTTT,CASSYNRGGEKLFF
TRBD2,16,TRBJ2-7,TRBV7-2,many,TGTGCCAGCAGCTTAGGGGCTAGCGGGGGGGCCTACGAGCAGTACTTC,CASSLGASGGAYEQYF
TRBD2,15,TRBJ2-7,TRBV14,many,TGTGCCAGCAGCCAACTAGCGGGAGCGGTATACGAGCAGTACTTC,CASSQLAGAVYEQYF
-,14,TRBJ2-2,TRBV11-3,many,TGTGCCAGCAGCTCACAAGATTCCACCGGGGAGCTGTTTTTT,CASSSQDSTGELFF
TRBD1,17,TRBJ2-7,TRBV6-1,many,TGTGCCAGCAGGGGACAGGGGGCACCCGCCGGACACTACGAGCAGTACTTC,CASRGQGAPAGHYEQYF
-,13,TRBJ1-4,TRBV5-1,many,TGCGCCAGCAGCTTGGGCAGGGGAGAAAAACTGTTTTTT,CASSLGRGEKLFF
-,14,TRBJ1-2,TRBV10-3,many,TGTGCCATCAGTGAGACAGGGTTGGACTATGGCTACACCTTC,CAISETGLDYGYTF
-,16,TRBJ1-3,TRBV3-1,-,TGTGCCAGCAGCCAAGTACGAGCGGTCTCTGGAAACACCATATATTTT,CASSQVRAVSGNTIYF
-,14,TRBJ1-5,TRBV10-2,once,TGCGCCAGCAGTCTGGACGGCGAAAGGCAGCCCCGGCATTTT,CASSLDGERQPRHF
-,18,TRBJ1-2,TRBV11-2,many,TGTGCCAGCAGTCCCTATCGCGCCCAGTACCGGGGTAACTATGGCTACACCTTC,CASSPYRAQYRGNYGYTF
-,12,TRBJ1-2,TRBV20-1,many,TGCAGTGCTAGATTCCGGGGATGGGGCTACACCTTC,CSARFRGWGYTF
-,15,TRBJ2-1,TRBV20-1,many,TGCAGTGCTAGAGATTTCGAGCGTAGTACGGAAGAGCAGTTCTTC,CSARDFERSTEEQFF
-,13,TRBJ2-3,TRBV7-3,many,TGTGCCAGCAGCCCCGGACGGACAGATACGCAGTATTTT,CASSPGRTDTQYF
-,12,TRBJ1-4,TRBV5-5,many,TGTGCCAGCAGCCTCAACGAGGAAAAACTGTTTTTT,CASSLNEEKLFF
-,14,TRBJ1-6,TRBV6-4,many,TGTGCCAGCAGTGACTCAGGGGATAATTCACCCCTCCACTTT,CASSDSGDNSPLHF
-,14,TRBJ2-1,TRBV4-1,many,TGCGCCAGCAGCCTACCGGGGGTGGGGAATGAGCAGTTCTTC,CASSLPGVGNEQFF
-,15,TRBJ2-7,TRBV5-1,many,TGCGCCAGCAGCTTGGCCCACGGATTCCCCTACGAGCAGTACTTC,CASSLAHGFPYEQYF
-,15,TRBJ1-5,TRBV20-1,many,TGCAGTGCCGACAACCCGGCGGGGGACAATCAGCCCCAGCATTTT,CSADNPAGDNQPQHF
-,14,TRBJ2-1,TRBV20-1,many,TGCAGTGCTAGTGGCTCAAGCCGGAACGATGAGCAGTTCTTC,CSASGSSRNDEQFF
-,15,TRBJ2-2,TRBV7-9,many,TGTGCCAGCAGCGAGGGACTTTCTTACACCGGGGAGCTGTTTTTT,CASSEGLSYTGELFF
-,14,TRBJ1-1,TRBV20-1,-,TGCAGTGCTAGAGAAGCGGGGGCAGACACTGAAGCTTTCTTT,CSAREAGADTEAFF
TRBD1,14,TRBJ2-7,TRBV7-7,many,TGTGCTAGCAGCATTGGGGACAGGGGATACGAGCAGTACTTC,CASSIGDRGYEQYF
-,14,TRBJ2-7,TRBV6-5,many,TGTGCCAGCAGTTACTCGCCGGGAAGGTACGAGCAGTACTTC,CASSYSPGRYEQYF
-,17,TRBJ1-2,TRBV19,few,TGTGCCAGTAGTACTCGGTTTGTGATCGGTAAGAGCTATGGCTACACCTTC,CASSTRFVIGKSYGYTF
-,12,TRBJ2-5,TRBV30,many,TGTGCCTGGAGTGTGGGGGGAGAGACCCAGTACTTC,CAWSVGGETQYF
-,13,TRBJ2-3,TRBV7-3,many,TGTGCCAGCAGCGGGACCTCTTCGGGTACGCAGTATTTT,CASSGTSSGTQYF
-,16,TRBJ2-1,TRBV24-1,many,TGTGCCACCAGTGATCCCGGCCAATCCACGTTCCGGGAGCAGTTCTTC,CATSDPGQSTFREQFF
TRBD2,15,TRBJ2-5,TRBV9,many,TGTGCCAGCAGCAAAACTAGCGGGGGCACGGCGACCCAGTACTTC,CASSKTSGGTATQYF
-,11,TRBJ2-4,TRBV6-1,few,TGTGCCAGCAGAGTCTGGAACATTCAGTACTTC,CASRVWNIQYF
TRBD1,14,TRBJ2-1,TRBV29-1,many,TGCAGCGTACCTACCGGGACAGAGCACAATGAGCAGTTCTTC,CSVPTGTEHNEQFF
TRBD2,16,TRBJ2-4,TRBV4-2,few,TGTGCCAGCAGCCAAGAGTTCCCCGTAGCGGGAGAGGTTCAGTACTTC,CASSQEFPVAGEVQYF
TRBD1,17,TRBJ2-2,TRBV7-6,-,TGTGCCAGCAGCCCGACCCGGGACAGGGGTTTTTCCGGGGAGCTGTTTTTT,CASSPTRDRGFSGELFF
-,13,TRBJ2-1,TRBV19,many,TGTGCCAGTAGTACAAACAGGGTGAGTGAGCAGTTCTTC,CASSTNRVSEQFF
-,16,TRBJ2-3,TRBV7-2,many,TGTGCCAGCACCCCAACGAGGAACAAACCCACAGATACGCAGTATTTT,CASTPTRNKPTDTQYF
-,17,TRBJ2-3,TRBV4-1,few,TGCGCCAGCAGCCCCTTTGGGCGGGTTTATAGCACAGATACGCAGTATTTT,CASSPFGRVYSTDTQYF